This T cell receptor (beta chain) stems from a study of T cells in Graves' hyperthyroidism and ophthalmopathy. RNA transcripts were the template for amplifying TCR beta CDR3 regions. The primer set for the first-round RT-PCR of the TCR CDR3 was HTBI. TCRdb ran MiXCR on the multiplex PCR reads and lists one entry per CDR3 protein. The data hold around 600,000 distinct CDR3 sequences, with approximately 15% observed a single time. The CDR3 has 13 residues. Trimming took off 3 bases at V and 4 bases at J, with 8 bases between the two ends. Germline CDR1 and CDR2: KGHDR and SFDVKD. The chain carries TRBV24-1 and TRBJ2-5; D is ambiguous. Sequences were obtained from blood. The origin of this receptor is a woman in her fifties or sixties with Graves' ophthalmopathy. This CDR3 reads CATSDTYTETQYF. The DNA of the CDR3 is TGTGCCACCAGTGATACGTATACAGAGACCCAGTACTTC.